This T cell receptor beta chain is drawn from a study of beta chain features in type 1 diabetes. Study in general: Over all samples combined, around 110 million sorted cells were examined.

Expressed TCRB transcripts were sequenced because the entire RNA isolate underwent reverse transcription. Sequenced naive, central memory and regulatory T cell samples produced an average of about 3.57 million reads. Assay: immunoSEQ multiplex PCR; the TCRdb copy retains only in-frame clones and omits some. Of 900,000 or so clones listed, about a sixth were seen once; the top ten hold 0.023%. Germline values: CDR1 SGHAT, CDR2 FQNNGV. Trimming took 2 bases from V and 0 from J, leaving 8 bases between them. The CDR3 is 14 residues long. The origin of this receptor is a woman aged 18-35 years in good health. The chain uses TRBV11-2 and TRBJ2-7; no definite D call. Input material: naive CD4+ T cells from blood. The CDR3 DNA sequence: TGTGCCAGCAGCTTAAGGGTTAGCTCCTACGAGCAGTACTTC. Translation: CASSLRVSSYEQYF. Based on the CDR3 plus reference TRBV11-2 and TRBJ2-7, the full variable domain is EAGVAQSPRYKIIEKRQSVAFWCNPISGHATLYWYQQILGQGPKLLIQFQNNGVVDDSQLPKDRFSAERLKGVDSTLKIQPAKLEDSAVYLCASSLRVSSYEQYFGPGTRLTVT.